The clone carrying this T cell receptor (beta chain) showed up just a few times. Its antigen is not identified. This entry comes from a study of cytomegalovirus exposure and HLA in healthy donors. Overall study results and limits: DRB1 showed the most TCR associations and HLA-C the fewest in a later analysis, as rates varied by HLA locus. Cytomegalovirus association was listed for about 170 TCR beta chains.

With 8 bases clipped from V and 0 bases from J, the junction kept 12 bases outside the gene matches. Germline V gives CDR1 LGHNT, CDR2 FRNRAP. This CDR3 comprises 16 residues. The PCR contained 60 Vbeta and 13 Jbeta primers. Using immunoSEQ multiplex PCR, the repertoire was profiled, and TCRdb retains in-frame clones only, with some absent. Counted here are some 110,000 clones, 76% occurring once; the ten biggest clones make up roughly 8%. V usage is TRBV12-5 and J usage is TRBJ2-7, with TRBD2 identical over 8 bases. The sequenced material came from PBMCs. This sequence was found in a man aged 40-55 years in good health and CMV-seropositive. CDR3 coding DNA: TGTGCTAGTCTCGAGTTTGGCGGGAGGAACTCCTACGAGCAGTACTTC. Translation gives CASLEFGGRNSYEQYF.